The 23 T cell receptor beta chains in this list originate from one sample, sequenced in a study of blood T cell repertoires in COVID-19. The method was immunoSEQ multiplex PCR; TCRdb's version includes in-frame clones alone and lacks a portion of them. The sample contains 150,000 to 200,000 clones, around 80% of which appear only once. The sequenced material came from PBMCs or T cells enriched from blood (not recorded which). The source of these receptors is a woman between 50 and 59 years old who had recovered from COVID-19.

The chain couples TRBV30 to TRBJ2-3; D is ambiguous. Between the trimmed V and J ends, which lost 3 bases and 1 base, there was a span of 17 bases. CDR3 length equals 16 residues. From germline, CDR1 is GTSNPN and CDR2 SVGIG (reference sequence). The CDR3 coding sequence is TGTGCCTGGAGCACACCACGCGGAGCTGGCACAGATACGCAGTATTTT. Translation gives CAWSTPRGAGTDTQYF.

The V gene is TRBV7-3, the J gene TRBJ2-2, with D possibly matching TRBD2 (6 bases). CDR3 length: 13 residues. Germline-derived CDR1 and CDR2 are SGHTA and FQGTGA. Trimming shortened V by 5 bases and J by 5 bases, and 9 bases separated the two germline ends. The DNA for the CDR3 is TGTGCCAGCAGCATAAGCGGGACCGGGGAGCTGTTTTTT. Protein sequence: CASSISGTGELFF. Looking up the rest from reference TRBV7-3 and TRBJ2-2 gives the full variable domain: GAGVSQTPSNKVTEKGKYVELRCDPISGHTALYWYRQSLGQGPEFLIYFQGTGAADDSGLPNDRFFAVRPEGSVSTLKIQRTERGDSAVYLCASSISGTGELFFGEGSRLTVL.

The gene calls are TRBV7-2 and TRBJ1-6; 7 nucleotides line up with TRBD1. This CDR3 has 15 amino acids. Germline CDR1 and CDR2: SGHTA and FQGNSA. With 5 bases clipped from V and 7 bases from J, the junction kept 8 bases outside the gene matches. The CDR3: CASSIQGSPNSPLHF. CDR3 bases: TGTGCCAGCAGCATACAGGGGAGCCCGAATTCACCCCTCCACTTT.

The chain carries TRBV7-8 and TRBJ2-2, with a weak D call TRBD2 (6 bases). The V end was cut by 7 bases, the J end by 6 bases, with 15 bases between. The CDR3 spans 14 residues. Germline-derived CDR1 and CDR2 are SGHVS and FQNEAQ. CDR3 bases: TGTGCCAGCACCCGATCGGGGGTTCCCGGGGAGCTGTTTTTT. This sequence encodes CASTRSGVPGELFF.

In its sample, this clone was seen once. The chain employs TRBV18 and TRBJ1-5; TRBD1 agrees at 8 bases. Germline CDR1 reads KGHSH; CDR2 reads LQKENI. The junction had 9 bases not matched to a gene; V was cut back by 3 bases and J by 11 bases. There are 14 residues in the CDR3. The CDR3 DNA follows: TGTGCCAGCTCACCGGGAGGACAGGGTCCAGCCCAGCATTTT. As protein: CASSPGGQGPAQHF.

The chain carries TRBV7-9 and TRBJ1-6; maybe TRBD1 (6 bases). The germline CDR1 and CDR2 sequences are SEHNR and FQNEAQ (reference sequence). This CDR3 region has 17 residues. Deletions cut 1 base from V and 8 bases from J, with 18 bases between. This chain's CDR3 is CASSLGSGIKGDSPLHF. CDR3 sequence (DNA): TGTGCCAGCAGCTTAGGGAGCGGCATTAAGGGGGATTCACCCCTCCACTTT.

In DNA, the CDR3 is TGCGCCAGCAGCTTCTACACCGGGGAGCTGTTTTTT. This codes for CASSFYTGELFF. The chain combines TRBV5-1 with TRBJ2-2; no definite D call. The CDR3 extends over 12 amino acids. Germline CDR1 is SGHRS and CDR2 is YFSETQ. Trimming removed 2 bases from V and 3 bases from J, with 2 bases in between.

The chain has TRBV27 and TRBJ2-2, with unresolved D. The CDR3 totals 14 residues. Germline V lookup: CDR1 MNHEY, CDR2 SMNVEV (reference sequence). V was clipped by 3 bases and J by 4 bases, with 9 bases between them. CDR3 DNA: TGTGCCAGCAGTTTCGAGACTCCCACCGGGGAGCTGTTTTTT. Residues: CASSFETPTGELFF.

As to this clone: Other DNA sequences from this sample encode an identical CDR3 as well. This sequence joins TRBV28 and TRBJ1-1, with 9 bases identical to TRBD1. Germline V lookup: CDR1 MDHEN, CDR2 SYDVKM. The ends lost 3 bases at V and 5 bases at J; junction bases unmatched: 7. The CDR3 has 15 residues. CDR3 region: CASSLGDREGTEAFF. CDR3 coding DNA: TGTGCCAGCAGTTTGGGGGACAGGGAGGGGACTGAAGCTTTCTTT.

This clone was seen more than once but under ten times. The rearrangement joins TRBV18 to TRBJ1-3, with 10 bases that match TRBD1. Germline CDR1 is KGHSH and CDR2 is LQKENI. The J segment lost 5 bases and the V segment lost 3 bases, leaving 4 bases of the junction unmatched. This CDR3 has 15 residues. In nucleotides, the CDR3 is TGTGCCAGCTCACCTGGACAGGGGGTCAGAAACACCATATATTTT. This sequence encodes CASSPGQGVRNTIYF.

The chain combines TRBV5-1 with TRBJ2-1; 9 positions agree with TRBD2. CDR1 is SGHRS and CDR2 is YFSETQ in the germline V gene. With V trimmed by 2 bases and J by 7 bases, 10 bases remained unmatched. This CDR3 has 16 amino acids. The CDR3 here is CASSFSGSYGGNEQFF. The CDR3 nucleotides are TGCGCCAGCAGCTTTAGCGGGAGCTACGGAGGGAATGAGCAGTTCTTC.

The J gene is TRBJ2-7, the V gene TRBV6-5; 12 bases align to TRBD2. Unmatched junction bases numbered 4, after V lost 7 bases and J lost 0 bases. This CDR3 comprises 15 residues. Germline loops: CDR1 MNHEY, CDR2 SVGAGI. Here the CDR3 DNA reads TGTGCCAGCAAGGGACTAGCGGGCTCCTCCTACGAGCAGTACTTC. Protein: CASKGLAGSSYEQYF.

The table lists this clone with a count of one. This chain connects TRBV6-5 to TRBJ1-1; tentatively, D is TRBD1 (5 bases). Germline CDR1 reads MNHEY; CDR2 reads SVGAGI. Trimming cost V 8 bases and J 2 bases, with 12 bases left between them. The CDR3 is made up of 13 amino acids. CDR3 amino acids: CASQMTANTEAFF. In DNA, the CDR3 is TGTGCCAGCCAAATGACAGCTAACACTGAAGCTTTCTTT.

The V gene is TRBV6-1, the J gene TRBJ2-1; D is possibly TRBD1 (5 bases). Per the germline V gene, CDR1 is MNHNS and CDR2 is SASEGT. This CDR3 spans 14 amino acids. Trimming removed 1 base at V and 9 bases at J, with 13 bases between. CDR3 DNA: TGTGCCAGCAGTGAAGGTCAGGGAATAGGTGAGCAGTTCTTC. Amino acid sequence: CASSEGQGIGEQFF.

V usage is TRBV11-3 and J usage is TRBJ2-3; the match to TRBD2 covers 12 bases. The CDR3 length is 16 residues. J gave up 0 bases and V 5 bases, and 3 bases lay outside the gene matches. Looked up from germline, CDR1 is SGHNT and CDR2 is YENEEA. CDR3 DNA sequence: TGTGCCAGCAGCCAAGGGACTAGCGGGAGCACAGATACGCAGTATTTT. This sequence encodes CASSQGTSGSTDTQYF.

This chain links TRBV28 with TRBJ1-1; no reliable D call. Trimming removed 5 bases at V and 1 base at J, with 11 bases between. The CDR3 length is 14 residues. The germline gives CDR1 MDHEN, CDR2 SYDVKM. The CDR3 loop reads CASSLAGPNTEAFF. The CDR3 DNA follows: TGTGCCAGCAGTCTAGCAGGCCCGAACACTGAAGCTTTCTTT.

The V gene is TRBV4-2, the J gene TRBJ2-1, with D hard to call. This CDR3 has 13 amino acids. With 5 bases removed from V and 5 bases from J, the gap between germline ends came to 10 bases. The germline V gene encodes CDR1 LGHNA and CDR2 YNFKEQ. CDR3 region: CASSFDGDNEQFF. The CDR3 DNA follows: TGTGCCAGCAGCTTCGACGGAGACAATGAGCAGTTCTTC.

The chain is built from TRBV10-3 and TRBJ1-5, with D uncertain. Germline-derived CDR1 and CDR2 are ENHRY and SYGVKD. This CDR3 spans 12 amino acids. With 3 bases removed from V and 2 bases from J, the gap between germline ends came to 2 bases. Here the CDR3 DNA reads TGTGCCATCAGTGACGGCAATCAGCCCCAGCATTTT. Its protein is CAISDGNQPQHF.

This clone has a single count. V and J are TRBV2 and TRBJ2-1; 13 bases align to TRBD2. The ends lost 3 bases at V and 10 bases at J; junction bases unmatched: 9. This CDR3 region has 16 residues. Germline-derived CDR1 and CDR2 are SNHLY and FYNNEI. For the CDR3, the DNA is TGTGCCAGCAGTGAGGGAGGACTAGCGGGAGTTGGGGAGCAGTTCTTC. Encoded protein: CASSEGGLAGVGEQFF.

The J gene is TRBJ1-2, the V gene TRBV19; the D is unclear. This CDR3 contains 15 residues. V was shortened by 3 bases and J by 3 bases, with 14 bases between the two germline ends. Germline V lookup: CDR1 LNHDA, CDR2 SQIVND (reference sequence). CDR3 DNA sequence: TGTGCCAGTAGTATTTACAGCCCCAACGACTATGGCTACACCTTC. Its protein product is CASSIYSPNDYGYTF.

The chain couples TRBV5-4 to TRBJ2-5, with 11 bases that match TRBD2. This CDR3 has 15 amino acids. The germline gives CDR1 SGHNT, CDR2 YYREEE (reference sequence). J lost 5 bases, V lost 1 base, and 4 bases had no gene match. DNA for the CDR3: TGTGCCAGCAGCTTGAAGACTAGCGGGACGGAGACCCAGTACTTC. It is translated as CASSLKTSGTETQYF.

This sequence joins TRBV25-1 and TRBJ2-3; TRBD2 matches 7 bases. Germline V lookup: CDR1 MGHDK, CDR2 SYGVNS. Trimming at V came to 2 bases and at J to 3 bases, leaving 11 bases not matched to a gene. CDR3 length: 17 amino acids. This chain's CDR3 is CASSEGYPAGTTDTQYF. The CDR3 DNA is TGTGCCAGCAGTGAAGGGTACCCAGCGGGGACGACAGATACGCAGTATTTT.

This clone appeared a few times. The chain is built from TRBV4-1 and TRBJ1-4, with a weak D call TRBD1 (6 bases). Per the germline V gene, CDR1 is MGHRA and CDR2 is YSYEKL. The ends were cut back, 2 bases at V and 5 bases at J, with 9 bases in the middle. The CDR3 has 14 residues. DNA of the CDR3: TGCGCCAGCAGCCAAAGTAGGGGGAATGAAAAACTGTTTTTT. It encodes CASSQSRGNEKLFF.